This T cell receptor (beta chain) came from a study of glioma-infiltrating T cells. Findings and limits, study-wide: CDR3 overlap between tissue and blood was very small. Non-neoplastic patients had below-expected tissue-blood divergence, while all gliomas exceeded expectation.

Note on this clonotype: Its antigen is unknown.

Using RNA template, CDR3s of TCR alpha and beta were amplified with iRepertoire arm-PCR. One-step reverse transcription and amplification started from approximately 100-400 ng of tissue mRNA or PBMC total RNA. TCRdb fed the multiplex PCR reads into MiXCR, producing one record per CDR3 protein. The sample has more than 110,000 distinct CDR3 sequences; about two fifths are singletons. The CDR3 spans 14 residues. CDR1 and CDR2 from the germline V gene are MNHEY and SVGEGT. Trimming cost V 5 bases and J 6 bases, with 16 bases left between them. This chain links TRBV6-2 or TRBV6-3 with TRBJ1-1; D is uncertain. Sequencing input: glioma tissue, nonneoplastic brain tissue, or PBMCs (not recorded which). The source of this sequence is a human donor with low-grade glioma or glioblastoma, undergoing nonglioma brain surgery, or in good health (not recorded which). CDR3 amino acids: CASSPDLQWPEAFF. The DNA for the CDR3 is TGTGCCAGCAGTCCTGATCTTCAGTGGCCTGAAGCTTTCTTT.